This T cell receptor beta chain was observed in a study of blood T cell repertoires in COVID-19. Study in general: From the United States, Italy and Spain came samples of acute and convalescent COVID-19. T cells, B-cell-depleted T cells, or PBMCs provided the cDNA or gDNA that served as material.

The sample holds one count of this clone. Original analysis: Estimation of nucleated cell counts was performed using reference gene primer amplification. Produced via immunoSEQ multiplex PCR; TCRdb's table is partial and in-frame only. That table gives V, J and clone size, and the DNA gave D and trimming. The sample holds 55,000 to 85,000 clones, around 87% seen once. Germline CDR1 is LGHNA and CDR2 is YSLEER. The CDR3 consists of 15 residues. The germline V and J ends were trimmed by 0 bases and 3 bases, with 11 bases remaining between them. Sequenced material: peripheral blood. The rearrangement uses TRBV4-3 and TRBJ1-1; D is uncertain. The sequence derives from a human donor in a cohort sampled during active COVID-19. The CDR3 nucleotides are TGCGCCAGCAGCCAAGATCCAGGAGGGTACACTGAAGCTTTCTTT. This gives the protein CASSQDPGGYTEAFF.